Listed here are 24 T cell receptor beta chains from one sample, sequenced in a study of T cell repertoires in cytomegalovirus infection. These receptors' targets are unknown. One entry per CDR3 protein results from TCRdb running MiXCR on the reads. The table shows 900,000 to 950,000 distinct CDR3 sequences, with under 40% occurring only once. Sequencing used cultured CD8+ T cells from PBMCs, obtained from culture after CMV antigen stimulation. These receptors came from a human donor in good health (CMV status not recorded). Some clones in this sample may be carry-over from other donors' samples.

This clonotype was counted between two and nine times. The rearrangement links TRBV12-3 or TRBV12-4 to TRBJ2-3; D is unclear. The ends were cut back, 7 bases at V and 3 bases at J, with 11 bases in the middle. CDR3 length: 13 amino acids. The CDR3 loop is CASIPGNTDTQYF. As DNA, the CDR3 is TGTGCCAGCATCCCTGGGAATACAGATACGCAGTATTTT.

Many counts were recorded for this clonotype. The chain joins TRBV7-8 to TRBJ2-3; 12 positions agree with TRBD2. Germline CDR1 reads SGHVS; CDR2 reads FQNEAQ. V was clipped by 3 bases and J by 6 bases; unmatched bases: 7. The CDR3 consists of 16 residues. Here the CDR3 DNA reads TGTGCCAGCAGCTTGGCTAGCGGGGGGGCCTCGGATACGCAGTATTTT. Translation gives CASSLASGGASDTQYF.

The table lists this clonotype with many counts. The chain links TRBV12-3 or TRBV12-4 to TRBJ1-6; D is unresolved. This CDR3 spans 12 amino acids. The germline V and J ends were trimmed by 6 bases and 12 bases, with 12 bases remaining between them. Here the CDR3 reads CASSPWRGPLHF. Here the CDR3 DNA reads TGTGCCAGCAGCCCATGGCGCGGACCCCTCCACTTT.

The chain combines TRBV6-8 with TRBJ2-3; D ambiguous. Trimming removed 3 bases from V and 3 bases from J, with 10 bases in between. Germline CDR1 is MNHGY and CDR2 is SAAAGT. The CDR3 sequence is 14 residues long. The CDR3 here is CASSYDGLTDTQYF. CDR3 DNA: TGTGCCAGCAGTTATGATGGGCTAACAGATACGCAGTATTTT.

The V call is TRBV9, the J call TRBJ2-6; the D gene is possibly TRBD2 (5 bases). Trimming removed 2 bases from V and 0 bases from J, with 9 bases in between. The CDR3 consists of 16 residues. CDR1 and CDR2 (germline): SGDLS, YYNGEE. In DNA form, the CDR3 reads TGTGCCAGCAGCGTCGCCGGGGACTCTGGGGCCAACGTCCTGACTTTC. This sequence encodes CASSVAGDSGANVLTF.

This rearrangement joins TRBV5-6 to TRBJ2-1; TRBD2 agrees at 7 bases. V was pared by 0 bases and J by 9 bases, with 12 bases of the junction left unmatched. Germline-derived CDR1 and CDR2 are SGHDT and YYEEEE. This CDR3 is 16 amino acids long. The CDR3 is CASSLVVLETGGEQFF. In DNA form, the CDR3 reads TGTGCCAGCAGCTTGGTGGTTCTAGAGACGGGGGGTGAGCAGTTCTTC.

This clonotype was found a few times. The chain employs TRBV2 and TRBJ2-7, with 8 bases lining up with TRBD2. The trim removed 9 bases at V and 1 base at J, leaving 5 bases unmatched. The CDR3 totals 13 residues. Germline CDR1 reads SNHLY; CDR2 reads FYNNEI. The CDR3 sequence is CASTGGPSYEQYF. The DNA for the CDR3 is TGTGCCAGTACGGGGGGGCCATCCTACGAGCAGTACTTC. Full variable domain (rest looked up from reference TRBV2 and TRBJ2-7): EPEVTQTPSHQVTQMGQEVILRCVPISNHLYFYWYRQILGQKVEFLVSFYNNEISEKSEIFDDQFSVERPDGSNFTLKIRSTKLEDSAMYFCASTGGPSYEQYFGPGTRLTVT.

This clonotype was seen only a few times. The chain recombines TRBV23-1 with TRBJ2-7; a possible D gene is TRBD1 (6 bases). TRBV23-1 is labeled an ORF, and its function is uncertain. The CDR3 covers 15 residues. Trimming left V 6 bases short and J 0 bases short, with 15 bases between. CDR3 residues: CASSRRDNSSYEQYV. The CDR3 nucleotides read TGCGCCAGCAGCCGCCGGGACAATAGCTCCTACGAGCAGTACGTC.

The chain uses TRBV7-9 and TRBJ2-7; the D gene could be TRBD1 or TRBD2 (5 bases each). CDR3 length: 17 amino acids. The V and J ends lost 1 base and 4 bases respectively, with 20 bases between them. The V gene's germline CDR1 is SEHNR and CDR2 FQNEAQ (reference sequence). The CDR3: CASSLDGSGRPFYEQYF. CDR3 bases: TGTGCCAGCAGCTTAGATGGGTCAGGGAGACCTTTTTACGAGCAGTACTTC.

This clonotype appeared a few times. Written as DNA, the CDR3 is TGTGCCAGCAGTTATTGGACAGGACGAGAGACCCAGTACTTC. It codes for CASSYWTGRETQYF. This rearrangement joins TRBV6-2 or TRBV6-3 to TRBJ2-5; 7 nucleotides align to TRBD1. Germline V gene sequence: CDR1 MNHEY, CDR2 SVGEGT. The CDR3 has 14 amino acids. J lost 4 bases, V lost 3 bases, and 5 bases had no gene match.

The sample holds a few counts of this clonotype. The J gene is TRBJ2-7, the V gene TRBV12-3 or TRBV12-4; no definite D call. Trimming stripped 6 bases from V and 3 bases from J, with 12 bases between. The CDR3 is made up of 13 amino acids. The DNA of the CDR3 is TGTGCCAGCAGCCTCCGGGCCAACTACGAGCAGTACGTC. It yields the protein CASSLRANYEQYV.

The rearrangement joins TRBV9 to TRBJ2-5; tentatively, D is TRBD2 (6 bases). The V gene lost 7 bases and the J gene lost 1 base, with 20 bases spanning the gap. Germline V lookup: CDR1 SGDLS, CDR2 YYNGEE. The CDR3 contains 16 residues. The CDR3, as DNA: TGTGCCAGCGGAGGGGTGGGTCCGGGACCCCAAGAGACCCAGTACTTC. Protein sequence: CASGGVGPGPQETQYF.

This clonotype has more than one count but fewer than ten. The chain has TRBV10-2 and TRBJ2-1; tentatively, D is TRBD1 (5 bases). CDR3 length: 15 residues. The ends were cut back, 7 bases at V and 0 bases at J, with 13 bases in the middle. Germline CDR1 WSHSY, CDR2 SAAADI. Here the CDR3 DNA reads TGCGCCAGCAATACAGACAGCCCCTCCTACAATGAGCAGTTCTTC. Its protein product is CASNTDSPSYNEQFF.

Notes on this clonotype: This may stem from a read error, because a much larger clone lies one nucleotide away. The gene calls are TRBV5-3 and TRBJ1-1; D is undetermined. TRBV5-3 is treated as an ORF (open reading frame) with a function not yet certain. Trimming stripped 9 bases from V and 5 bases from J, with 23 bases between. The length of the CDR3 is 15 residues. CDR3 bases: TGTGCCAACAGCCTACAAAGCATATTTGGAACTGAAGCTTTCTTT. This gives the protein CANSLQSIFGTEAFF.

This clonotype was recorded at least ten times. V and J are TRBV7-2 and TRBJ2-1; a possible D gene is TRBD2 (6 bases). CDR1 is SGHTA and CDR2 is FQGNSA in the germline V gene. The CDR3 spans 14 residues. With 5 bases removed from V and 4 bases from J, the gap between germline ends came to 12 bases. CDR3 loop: CASSQKDYYNEQFF. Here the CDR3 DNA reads TGTGCCAGCAGCCAGAAGGACTATTACAATGAGCAGTTCTTC.

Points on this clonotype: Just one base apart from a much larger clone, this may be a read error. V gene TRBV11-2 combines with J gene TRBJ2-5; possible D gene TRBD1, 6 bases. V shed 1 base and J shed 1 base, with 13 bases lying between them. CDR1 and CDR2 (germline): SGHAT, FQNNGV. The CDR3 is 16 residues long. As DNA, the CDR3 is TGTGCCAGCAGCTTAGCCCCCGACAGGTTCCAAGAGACCCAGTACTTC. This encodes CASSLAPDRFQETQYF.

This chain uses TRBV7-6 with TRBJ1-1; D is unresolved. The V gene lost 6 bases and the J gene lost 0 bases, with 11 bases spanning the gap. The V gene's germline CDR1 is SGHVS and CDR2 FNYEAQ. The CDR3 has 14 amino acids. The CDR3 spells CASRFETVNTEAFF. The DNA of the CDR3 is TGTGCCAGCAGGTTCGAGACGGTGAACACTGAAGCTTTCTTT.

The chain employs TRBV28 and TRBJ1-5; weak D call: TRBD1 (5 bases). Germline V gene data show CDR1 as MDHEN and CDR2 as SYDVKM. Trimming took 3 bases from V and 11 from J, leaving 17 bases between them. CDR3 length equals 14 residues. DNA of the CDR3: TGTGCCAGCAGTTTTGGAGCAGGGACGCAGGCCCAGCATTTT. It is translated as CASSFGAGTQAQHF. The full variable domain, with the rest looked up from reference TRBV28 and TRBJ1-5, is DVKVTQSSRYLVKRTGEKVFLECVQDMDHENMFWYRQDPGLGLRLIYFSYDVKMKEKGDIPEGYSVSREKKERFSLILESASTNQTSMYLCASSFGAGTQAQHFGDGTRLSIL.

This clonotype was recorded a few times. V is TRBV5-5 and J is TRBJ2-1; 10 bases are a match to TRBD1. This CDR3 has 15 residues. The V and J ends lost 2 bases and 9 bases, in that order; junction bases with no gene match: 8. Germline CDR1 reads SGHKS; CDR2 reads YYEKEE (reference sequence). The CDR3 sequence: CASSFATGGTGEQFF. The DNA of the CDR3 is TGTGCCAGCAGCTTTGCGACAGGGGGCACGGGTGAGCAGTTCTTC.

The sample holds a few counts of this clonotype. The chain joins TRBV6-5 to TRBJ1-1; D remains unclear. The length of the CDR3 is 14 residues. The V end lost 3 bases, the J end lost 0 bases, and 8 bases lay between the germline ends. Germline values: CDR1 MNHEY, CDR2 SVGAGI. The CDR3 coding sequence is TGTGCCAGCAGTTATATAGGAATGAACACTGAAGCTTTCTTT. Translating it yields CASSYIGMNTEAFF.

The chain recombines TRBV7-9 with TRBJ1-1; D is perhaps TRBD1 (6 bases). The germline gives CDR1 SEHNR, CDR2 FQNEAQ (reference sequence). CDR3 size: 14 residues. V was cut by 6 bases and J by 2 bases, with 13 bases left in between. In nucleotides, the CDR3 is TGTGCCAGCAGGCAACAGGGTAGTAACACTGAAGCTTTCTTT. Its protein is CASRQQGSNTEAFF.

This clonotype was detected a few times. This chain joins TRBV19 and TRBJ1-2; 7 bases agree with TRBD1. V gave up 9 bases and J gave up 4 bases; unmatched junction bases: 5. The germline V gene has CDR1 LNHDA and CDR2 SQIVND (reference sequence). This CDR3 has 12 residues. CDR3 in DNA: TGTGCCAGCTACAGGGGTGCCTATGGCTACACCTTC. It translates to CASYRGAYGYTF.

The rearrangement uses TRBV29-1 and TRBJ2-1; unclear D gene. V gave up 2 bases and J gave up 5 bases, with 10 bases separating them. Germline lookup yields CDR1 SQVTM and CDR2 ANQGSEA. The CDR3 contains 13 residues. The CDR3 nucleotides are TGCAGCGTTGAACCAGCATCTCACAATGAGCAGTTCTTC. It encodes CSVEPASHNEQFF.

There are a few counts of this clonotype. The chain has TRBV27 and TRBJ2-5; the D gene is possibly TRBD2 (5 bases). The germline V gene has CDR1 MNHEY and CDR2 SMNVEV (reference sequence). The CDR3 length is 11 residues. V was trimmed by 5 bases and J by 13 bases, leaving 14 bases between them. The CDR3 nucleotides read TGTGCCAGCAGTCTCACCGGGATTTGGTACTTC. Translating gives CASSLTGIWYF.